The present T cell receptor (beta chain) was sequenced within a study of blood T cell repertoires in COVID-19. Across the study: Nucleic acid was either cDNA or gDNA, and it came from T cells, B-cell-depleted T cells, or PBMCs.

Profiled with immunoSEQ multiplex PCR; TCRdb holds only in-frame clones, not every one. Of about 54,000 clones detected, approximately 90% appear once; the ten largest clones hold 5.5% to 7.5%. V lost 2 bases and J lost 4, with 17 bases in between. The CDR3 consists of 16 residues. The germline V gene has CDR1 MNHNY and CDR2 SVGAGI (reference sequence). Sequenced material: peripheral blood. The rearrangement joins TRBV6-6 to TRBJ1-2, with D tentatively TRBD1 (6 bases). The clonotype comes from a woman in her sixties or seventies with active or convalescent COVID-19. In DNA form, the CDR3 reads TGTGCCAGCAGTTACCAGGGCGATCCGGACAGCTATGGCTACACCTTC. It codes for CASSYQGDPDSYGYTF.